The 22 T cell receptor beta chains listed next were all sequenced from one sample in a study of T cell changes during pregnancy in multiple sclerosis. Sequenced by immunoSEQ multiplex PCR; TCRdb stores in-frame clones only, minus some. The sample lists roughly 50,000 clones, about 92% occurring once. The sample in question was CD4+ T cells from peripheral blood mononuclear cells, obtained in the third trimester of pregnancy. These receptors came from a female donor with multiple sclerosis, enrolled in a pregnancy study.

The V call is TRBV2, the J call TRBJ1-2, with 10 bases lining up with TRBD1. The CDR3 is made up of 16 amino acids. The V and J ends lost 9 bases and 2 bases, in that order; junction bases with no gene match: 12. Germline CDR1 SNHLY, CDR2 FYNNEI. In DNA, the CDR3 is TGTGCCAGGGGGTCCCGGGACAGGGGACCCAACTATGGCTACACCTTC. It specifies CARGSRDRGPNYGYTF.

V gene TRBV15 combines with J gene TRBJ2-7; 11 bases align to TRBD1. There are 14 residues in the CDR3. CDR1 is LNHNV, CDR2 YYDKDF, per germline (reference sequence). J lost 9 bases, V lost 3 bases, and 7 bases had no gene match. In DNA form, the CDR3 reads TGTGCCACCAGCAGTGGACAGGGGGCGCGCGGGCAGTACTTC. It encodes CATSSGQGARGQYF.

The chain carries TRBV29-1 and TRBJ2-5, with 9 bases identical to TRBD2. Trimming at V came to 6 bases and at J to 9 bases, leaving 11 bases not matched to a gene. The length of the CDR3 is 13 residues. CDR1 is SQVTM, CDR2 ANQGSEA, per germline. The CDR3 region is CSVNPSGVMAQYF. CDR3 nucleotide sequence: TGCAGCGTGAATCCTAGCGGGGTCATGGCCCAGTACTTC.

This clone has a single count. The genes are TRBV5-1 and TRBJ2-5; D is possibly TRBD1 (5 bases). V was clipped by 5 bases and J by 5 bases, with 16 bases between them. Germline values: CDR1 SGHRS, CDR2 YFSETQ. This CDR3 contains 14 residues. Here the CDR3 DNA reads TGCGCCAGCAGTTGGCTCAGGGTGAAGGAGACCCAGTACTTC. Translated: CASSWLRVKETQYF.

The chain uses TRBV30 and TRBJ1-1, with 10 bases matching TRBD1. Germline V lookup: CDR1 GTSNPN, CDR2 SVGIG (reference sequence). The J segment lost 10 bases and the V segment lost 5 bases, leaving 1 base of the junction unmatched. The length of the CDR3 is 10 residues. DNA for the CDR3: TGTGCCTGGGACAGGGGGCGAGCTTTCTTT. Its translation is CAWDRGRAFF.

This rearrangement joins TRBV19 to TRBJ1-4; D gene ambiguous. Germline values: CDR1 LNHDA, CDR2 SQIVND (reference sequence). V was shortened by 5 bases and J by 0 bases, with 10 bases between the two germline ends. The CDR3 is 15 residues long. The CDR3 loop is CASSSGGATNEKLFF. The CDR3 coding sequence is TGTGCCAGTAGTTCTGGCGGGGCAACTAATGAAAAACTGTTTTTT.

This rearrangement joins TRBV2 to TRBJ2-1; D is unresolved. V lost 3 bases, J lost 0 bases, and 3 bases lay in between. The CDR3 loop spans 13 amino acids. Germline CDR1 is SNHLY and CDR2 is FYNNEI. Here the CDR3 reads CASSDGSYNEQFF. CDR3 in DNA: TGTGCCAGCAGTGACGGCTCCTACAATGAGCAGTTCTTC.

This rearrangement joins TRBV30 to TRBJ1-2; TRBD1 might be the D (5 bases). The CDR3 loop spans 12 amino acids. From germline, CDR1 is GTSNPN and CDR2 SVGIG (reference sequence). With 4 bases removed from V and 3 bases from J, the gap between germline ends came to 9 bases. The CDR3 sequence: CAWTSGHYGYTF. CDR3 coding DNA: TGTGCCTGGACCTCAGGGCACTATGGCTACACCTTC.

The DNA for the CDR3 is TGTGCCAGCAGCTTAGATGTTAGCTACAATGAGCAGTTCTTC. Encoded protein: CASSLDVSYNEQFF. The chain has TRBV7-9 and TRBJ2-1; D is undetermined. CDR3 length: 14 residues. Germline CDR1 reads SEHNR; CDR2 reads FQNEAQ (reference sequence). V gave up 1 base and J gave up 3 bases, with 7 bases separating them.

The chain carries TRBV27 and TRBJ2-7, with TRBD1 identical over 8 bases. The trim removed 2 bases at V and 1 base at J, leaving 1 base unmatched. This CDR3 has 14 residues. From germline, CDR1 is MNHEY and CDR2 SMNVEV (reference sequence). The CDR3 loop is CASSLQGASYEQYF. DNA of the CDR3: TGTGCCAGCAGTTTACAGGGGGCTTCCTACGAGCAGTACTTC.

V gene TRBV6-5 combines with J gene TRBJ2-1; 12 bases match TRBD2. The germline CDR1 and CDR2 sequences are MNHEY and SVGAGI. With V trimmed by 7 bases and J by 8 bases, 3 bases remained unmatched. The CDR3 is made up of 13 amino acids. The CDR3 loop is CASKRLAGDEQFF. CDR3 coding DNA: TGTGCCAGCAAGAGACTAGCGGGAGATGAGCAGTTCTTC.

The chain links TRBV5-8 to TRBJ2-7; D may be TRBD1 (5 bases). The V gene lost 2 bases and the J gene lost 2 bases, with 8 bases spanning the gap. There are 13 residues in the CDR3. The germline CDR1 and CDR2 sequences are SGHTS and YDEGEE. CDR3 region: CASSLGAPYEQYF. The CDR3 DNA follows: TGTGCCAGCAGCTTAGGGGCCCCCTACGAGCAGTACTTC.

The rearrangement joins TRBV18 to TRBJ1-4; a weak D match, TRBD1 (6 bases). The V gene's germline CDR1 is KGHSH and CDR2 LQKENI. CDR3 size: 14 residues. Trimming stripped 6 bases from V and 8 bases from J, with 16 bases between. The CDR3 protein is CASSTGGFGEKLFF. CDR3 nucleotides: TGTGCCAGCTCGACGGGGGGCTTTGGAGAAAAACTGTTTTTT.

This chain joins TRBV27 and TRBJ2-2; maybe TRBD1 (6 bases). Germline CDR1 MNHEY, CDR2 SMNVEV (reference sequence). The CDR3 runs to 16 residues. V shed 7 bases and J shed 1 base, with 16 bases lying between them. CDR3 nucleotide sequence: TGTGCCAGCACAACTTACAGGGAGAGGAACACCGGGGAGCTGTTTTTT. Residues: CASTTYRERNTGELFF.

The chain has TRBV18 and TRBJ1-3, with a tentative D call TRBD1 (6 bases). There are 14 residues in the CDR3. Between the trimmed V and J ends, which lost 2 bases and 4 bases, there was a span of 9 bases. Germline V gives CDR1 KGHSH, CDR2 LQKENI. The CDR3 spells CASSPSGTGNTIYF. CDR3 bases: TGTGCCAGCTCACCATCAGGGACAGGAAACACCATATATTTT.

In DNA form, the CDR3 reads TGTGCCAGCAGCTTAGTAAGCGGGAGGCCTCAATCCTACGAGCAGTACTTC. It is translated as CASSLVSGRPQSYEQYF. The chain combines TRBV7-8 with TRBJ2-7; TRBD2 matches at 9 bases. J gave up 1 base and V 1 base, and 8 bases lay outside the gene matches. CDR1 is SGHVS, CDR2 FQNEAQ, per germline. The CDR3 is 17 amino acids.

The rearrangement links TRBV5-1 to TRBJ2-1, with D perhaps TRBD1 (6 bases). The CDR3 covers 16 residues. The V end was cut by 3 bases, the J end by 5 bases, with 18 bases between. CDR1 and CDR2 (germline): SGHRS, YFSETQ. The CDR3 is CASSSESQGPHNEQFF. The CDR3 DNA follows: TGCGCCAGCAGCTCAGAATCACAGGGACCCCACAATGAGCAGTTCTTC.

CDR3 loop: CASSSGSGWQNQPQHF. The CDR3 bases are TGTGCCAGCAGTTCCGGATCAGGGTGGCAGAATCAGCCCCAGCATTTT. V usage is TRBV2 and J usage is TRBJ1-5; the D gene is possibly TRBD1 (5 bases). Germline CDR1 is SNHLY and CDR2 is FYNNEI. V was clipped by 5 bases and J by 4 bases, with 18 bases between them. The CDR3 is made up of 16 amino acids.

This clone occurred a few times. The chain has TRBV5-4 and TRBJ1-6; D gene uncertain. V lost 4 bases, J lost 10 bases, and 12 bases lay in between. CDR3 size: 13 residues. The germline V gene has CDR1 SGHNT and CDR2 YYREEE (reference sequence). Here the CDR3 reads CASSSDPFSPLHF. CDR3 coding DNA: TGTGCCAGCAGCAGCGACCCCTTCTCACCCCTCCACTTT.

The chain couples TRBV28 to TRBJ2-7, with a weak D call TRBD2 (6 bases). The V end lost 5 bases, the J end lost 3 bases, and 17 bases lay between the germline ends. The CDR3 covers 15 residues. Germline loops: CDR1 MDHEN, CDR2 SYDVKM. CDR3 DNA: TGTGCCAGCAGTCCGCCGGATAGCGGAGTCTACGAGCAGTACTTC. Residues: CASSPPDSGVYEQYF.

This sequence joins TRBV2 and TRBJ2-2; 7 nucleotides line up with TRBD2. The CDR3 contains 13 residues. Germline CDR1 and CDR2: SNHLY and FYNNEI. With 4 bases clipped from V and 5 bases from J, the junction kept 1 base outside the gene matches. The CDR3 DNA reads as TGTGCCAGCAGTGCGGGGGGAACCGGGGAGCTGTTTTTT. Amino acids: CASSAGGTGELFF.

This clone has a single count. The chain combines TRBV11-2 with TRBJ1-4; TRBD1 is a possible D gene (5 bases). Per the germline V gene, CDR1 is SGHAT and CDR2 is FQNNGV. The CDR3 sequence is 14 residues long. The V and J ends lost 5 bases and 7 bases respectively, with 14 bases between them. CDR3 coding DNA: TGTGCCAGCAGCCCTCCAGGCAGGGCTGAAAAACTGTTTTTT. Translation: CASSPPGRAEKLFF.